The 17 T cell receptor beta chains below come from one sample, sequenced in a study of T cell repertoires in ileal Crohn's disease. Using immunoSEQ multiplex PCR, the repertoire was profiled, and TCRdb retains in-frame clones only, with some absent. This sample carries about 14,000 clones, 78% of them seen once, and the ten largest clones take approximately 18%. The material sequenced was ileal tissue. The receptors stem from an adult with Crohn's disease.

The chain carries TRBV28 and TRBJ2-4, with 7 bases aligning to TRBD1. V was pared by 6 bases and J by 13 bases, with 9 bases of the junction left unmatched. CDR1 is MDHEN and CDR2 is SYDVKM in the germline V gene. This CDR3 contains 12 residues. The CDR3 DNA sequence: TGTGCCAGCAGCACACAGGGGTGGAAACAGTACTTC. This translates into CASSTQGWKQYF.

On this clone itself: The same CDR3 arises from other DNA sequences in this sample as well. The chain links TRBV6-1 to TRBJ2-2; 10 bases fit TRBD1. Germline CDR1 is MNHNS and CDR2 is SASEGT. V trimming: 5 bases; J trimming: 6 bases; junction bases outside the gene matches: 3. The CDR3 runs 14 residues. This chain's CDR3 is CASSRQGAAGELFF. The CDR3 nucleotides read TGTGCCAGCAGTAGACAGGGGGCCGCCGGGGAGCTGTTTTTT.

The chain carries TRBV19 and TRBJ2-1; 8 positions agree with TRBD1. Per germline, CDR1 LNHDA and CDR2 SQIVND (reference sequence). CDR3 length: 14 residues. V gave up 7 bases and J gave up 5 bases; unmatched junction bases: 7. CDR3 protein: CASKPGQGHNEQFF. DNA for the CDR3: TGTGCCAGTAAGCCCGGACAGGGACACAATGAGCAGTTCTTC.

The rearrangement uses TRBV6-1 and TRBJ1-5, with TRBD1 identical over 8 bases. CDR1 and CDR2 (germline): MNHNS, SASEGT. There are 14 residues in the CDR3. V dropped 10 bases and J dropped 0; count of bases not matched to a gene: 5. The CDR3 DNA follows: TGTGCCACCGGGACAGGAGATAGCAATCAGCCCCAGCATTTT. This sequence encodes CATGTGDSNQPQHF.

The chain has TRBV19 and TRBJ2-2, with 13 bases identical to TRBD2. The CDR3 totals 16 residues. V was clipped by 4 bases and J by 6 bases; unmatched bases: 5. The germline V gene has CDR1 LNHDA and CDR2 SQIVND (reference sequence). CDR3: CASSTTSGGGAGELFF. CDR3 nucleotide sequence: TGTGCCAGTAGTACAACTAGCGGGGGGGGAGCCGGGGAGCTGTTTTTT. The entire variable domain, with the rest obtained from reference TRBV19 and TRBJ2-2, is as follows: DGGITQSPKYLFRKEGQNVTLSCEQNLNHDAMYWYRQDPGQGLRLIYYSQIVNDFQKGDIAEGYSVSREKKESFPLTVTSAQKNPTAFYLCASSTTSGGGAGELFFGEGSRLTVL.

CDR3 sequence reads: CASSAEGISNRGSYNEQFF. Here the CDR3 DNA reads TGTGCCAGCAGTGCCGAAGGTATTTCTAACAGGGGATCCTACAATGAGCAGTTCTTC. The chain uses TRBV6-1 and TRBJ2-1, with 7 bases aligning to TRBD1. Germline values: CDR1 MNHNS, CDR2 SASEGT. With V trimmed by 4 bases and J by 1 base, 16 bases remained unmatched. The CDR3 loop spans 19 amino acids.

The chain recombines TRBV12-5 with TRBJ2-4; D uncertain. V was shortened by 7 bases and J by 9 bases, with 16 bases between the two germline ends. Germline values: CDR1 LGHNT, CDR2 FRNRAP. The CDR3 is made up of 13 amino acids. CDR3 residues: CASALWFLGIQYF. CDR3 in DNA: TGTGCTAGTGCCCTGTGGTTTCTCGGCATTCAGTACTTC.

In its sample, this clone was seen once. This chain uses TRBV5-1 with TRBJ2-3; 7 bases agree with TRBD1. CDR1 is SGHRS and CDR2 is YFSETQ in the germline V gene. The CDR3 consists of 13 residues. J lost 6 bases, V lost 0 bases, and 1 base had no gene match. CDR3 sequence (DNA): TGCGCCAGCAGCTTGGACAGGGGCGATACGCAGTATTTT. It encodes CASSLDRGDTQYF. Drawing the rest from reference TRBV5-1 and TRBJ2-3, the complete variable domain is KAGVTQTPRYLIKTRGQQVTLSCSPISGHRSVSWYQQTPGQGLQFLFEYFSETQRNKGNFPGRFSGRQFSNSRSEMNVSTLELGDSALYLCASSLDRGDTQYFGPGTRLTVL.

The rearrangement joins TRBV5-1 to TRBJ2-3; 7 bases match TRBD2. Losses at the gene ends were 3 bases for V and 2 bases for J; bases not matched to a gene: 3. This CDR3 is built from 14 residues. The germline V gene has CDR1 SGHRS and CDR2 YFSETQ. CDR3 nucleotides: TGCGCCAGCAGCTATGGACTAGACACAGATACGCAGTATTTT. Protein: CASSYGLDTDTQYF.

The gene calls are TRBV9 and TRBJ2-7; D is uncertain. The CDR3 has 13 residues. Germline V gene data show CDR1 as SGDLS and CDR2 as YYNGEE. Trimming left V 4 bases short and J 5 bases short, with 13 bases between. The CDR3 DNA reads TGTGCCAGCAGCCCTTCCCCTCGAGACGAGCAGTACTTC. Translation gives CASSPSPRDEQYF.

V usage is TRBV4-1 and J usage is TRBJ2-2, with D perhaps matching TRBD1 (6 bases). The length of the CDR3 is 15 residues. Trimming left V 7 bases short and J 5 bases short, with 17 bases between. The germline gives CDR1 MGHRA, CDR2 YSYEKL. The CDR3 loop is CASTPQGVMTGELFF. The CDR3 DNA is TGCGCCAGCACGCCACAGGGAGTTATGACCGGGGAGCTGTTTTTT.

V usage is TRBV6-1 and J usage is TRBJ2-1, with D perhaps TRBD1 (7 bases). Germline CDR1 MNHNS, CDR2 SASEGT. This CDR3 is 14 amino acids long. V lost 6 bases to trimming and J lost 8 bases, with 17 bases between them. CDR3 sequence reads: CASRRAGGRDEQFF. In DNA, the CDR3 is TGTGCCAGCAGGCGGGCAGGGGGGAGAGATGAGCAGTTCTTC.

The chain joins TRBV2 to TRBJ1-1, with D perhaps TRBD1 (5 bases). The CDR3 runs 11 residues. V was trimmed by 10 bases and J by 6 bases, leaving 12 bases between them. Per the germline V gene, CDR1 is SNHLY and CDR2 is FYNNEI. CDR3 in amino acids: CANQGVAEAFF. The CDR3 coding sequence is TGTGCCAACCAAGGGGTTGCTGAAGCTTTCTTT.

J is TRBJ2-1 and V is TRBV29-1; perhaps TRBD2 as D (6 bases). The ends were cut back, 5 bases at V and 1 base at J, with 12 bases in the middle. The CDR3 contains 14 residues. Germline V lookup: CDR1 SQVTM, CDR2 ANQGSEA. Here the CDR3 reads CSVRTGLSYNEQFF. CDR3 nucleotide sequence: TGCAGCGTTCGCACGGGACTGTCCTACAATGAGCAGTTCTTC.

The CDR3, as DNA: TGTGCCAGCAGCTTAGGGTGGGACAGCTATCAGCCCCAGCATTTT. Protein: CASSLGWDSYQPQHF. The chain is built from TRBV7-9 and TRBJ1-5; 7 bases agree with TRBD1. The CDR3 extends over 15 amino acids. Per the germline V gene, CDR1 is SEHNR and CDR2 is FQNEAQ (reference sequence). Trimming at V came to 1 base and at J to 5 bases, leaving 5 bases not matched to a gene. The full variable domain, with the rest looked up from reference TRBV7-9 and TRBJ1-5, is DTGVSQNPRHKITKRGQNVTFRCDPISEHNRLYWYRQTLGQGPEFLTYFQNEAQLEKSRLLSDRFSAERPKGSFSTLEIQRTEQGDSAMYLCASSLGWDSYQPQHFGDGTRLSIL.

This sequence joins TRBV2 and TRBJ1-2; no clear D gene. Germline CDR1 SNHLY, CDR2 FYNNEI. This CDR3 has 15 amino acids. Trimming cost V 0 bases and J 4 bases, with 12 bases left between them. This CDR3 is CASSEARGSPYGYTF. In DNA, the CDR3 is TGTGCCAGCAGTGAAGCTAGAGGATCTCCCTATGGCTACACCTTC.

This clone was seen once. The chain employs TRBV27 and TRBJ1-2; D possibly corresponds to TRBD1 (5 bases). The CDR3 is 13 residues long. The germline CDR1 and CDR2 sequences are MNHEY and SMNVEV (reference sequence). The V and J ends lost 8 bases and 8 bases respectively, with 18 bases between them. CDR3: CASHGGGIRGYTF. In nucleotides, the CDR3 is TGTGCCAGCCACGGGGGAGGGATAAGGGGCTACACCTTC.